These 22 T cell receptor beta chains were sequenced from one sample in a study of T-cell reconstitution after alpha-beta-depleted transplantation in children. TCRbeta library preparation incorporated unique molecular identifiers. TCRdb analysed the PCR reads with MiXCR anew, one entry per CDR3 protein. The table records 350,000 to 400,000 distinct CDR3 sequences, just over 20% of them present only once. The sample in question was PBMCs from the stem cell graft donor, obtained from the stem cell graft. The source is a human donor who donated a stem cell graft to a child with acute myeloid leukemia.

There are a few counts of this clonotype. The chain recombines TRBV28 with TRBJ2-2; D is possibly TRBD1 or TRBD2 (5 bases each). V was cut by 8 bases and J by 0 bases, with 13 bases left in between. The CDR3 sequence is 15 residues long. Per germline, CDR1 MDHEN and CDR2 SYDVKM. CDR3 sequence: CASVTGRSNTGELFF. The CDR3 nucleotides are TGTGCCAGCGTCACGGGACGGTCGAACACCGGGGAGCTGTTTTTT.

This clonotype has only a few counts. V and J are TRBV20-1 and TRBJ2-1; D possibly corresponds to TRBD2 (6 bases). CDR1 and CDR2 from the germline V gene are DFQATT and SNEGSKA (reference sequence). V lost 6 bases, J lost 2 bases, and 20 bases lay in between. The CDR3 has 16 residues. CDR3 protein: CSAVVSVASAYNEQFF. CDR3 coding DNA: TGCAGTGCAGTTGTTTCGGTGGCTAGCGCCTACAATGAGCAGTTCTTC.

J is TRBJ2-7 and V is TRBV5-1; the match to TRBD1 covers 7 bases. V dropped 4 bases and J dropped 2; count of bases not matched to a gene: 6. Germline CDR1 is SGHRS and CDR2 is YFSETQ. The CDR3 length is 14 residues. The CDR3, as DNA: TGCGCCAGCAGCCACGGACAGGTGACCTACGAGCAGTACTTC. Its translation is CASSHGQVTYEQYF.

This clonotype was observed many times. This sequence joins TRBV12-3 or TRBV12-4 and TRBJ1-1; possibly TRBD1 for D (5 bases). The CDR3 loop spans 14 amino acids. The V gene lost 7 bases and the J gene lost 1 base, with 13 bases spanning the gap. The CDR3 sequence: CASTPERGNTEAFF. The CDR3 nucleotides are TGTGCCAGCACCCCAGAGAGGGGGAACACTGAAGCTTTCTTT.

This clonotype was picked up many times. The chain joins TRBV12-3 or TRBV12-4 to TRBJ2-3; D is perhaps TRBD2 (6 bases). CDR3 length: 16 amino acids. Trimming left V 4 bases short and J 1 base short, with 15 bases between. CDR3 DNA: TGTGCCAGCAGTTCGGAGGGGACCCCTGGCACAGATACGCAGTATTTT. Translating gives CASSSEGTPGTDTQYF.

Concerning this clonotype: Mismatch with germline at one junction end may stem from a read error. V gene TRBV20-1 combines with J gene TRBJ2-7; 12 nucleotides line up with TRBD2. The germline CDR1 and CDR2 sequences are DFQATT and SNEGSKA (reference sequence). The CDR3 contains 13 residues. The CDR3 protein is CTASGRAIYEQYF. The CDR3 DNA sequence: TGCACTGCTAGCGGGAGGGCCATCTACGAGCAGTACTTC.

This clonotype was picked up many times. The chain recombines TRBV27 with TRBJ2-7; TRBD2 matches 13 bases. The junction had 4 bases not matched to a gene; V was cut back by 4 bases and J by 7 bases. CDR1 and CDR2 from the germline V gene are MNHEY and SMNVEV (reference sequence). There are 14 residues in the CDR3. The CDR3 DNA sequence: TGTGCCAGCAGTTCCGGACTAGCGGGAGTTGAGCAGTACTTC. Its translation: CASSSGLAGVEQYF.

This clonotype was seen more than once but under ten times. CDR3 DNA: TGTGCCATCAGGGGGACTAGCGGGCGGACGGGTACGCAGTATTTT. As protein: CAIRGTSGRTGTQYF. This chain connects TRBV10-3 to TRBJ2-3; TRBD2 matches at 12 bases. Germline CDR1 is ENHRY and CDR2 is SYGVKD. Trimming took 6 bases from V and 8 from J; bases not matched to a gene: 9. This CDR3 is built from 15 residues.

V is TRBV19 and J is TRBJ2-1, with TRBD2 matching 7 bases. The CDR3 has 14 residues. V shed 10 bases and J 3 bases; nucleotides not matched to a gene: 9. Germline CDR1 is LNHDA and CDR2 is SQIVND (reference sequence). The CDR3 bases are TGTGCCACCCAGACTAGCTCTTACTACAATGAGCAGTTCTTC. Residues: CATQTSSYYNEQFF.

The chain couples TRBV28 to TRBJ2-2, with unresolved D. CDR1 is MDHEN, CDR2 SYDVKM, per germline. The CDR3 runs to 13 residues. V was shortened by 6 bases and J by 3 bases, with 8 bases between the two germline ends. Here the CDR3 reads CASSSRDTGELFF. CDR3 nucleotide sequence: TGTGCCAGCAGCTCACGGGACACCGGGGAGCTGTTTTTT.

In this sample, this clonotype turned up a few times. This rearrangement joins TRBV24-1 to TRBJ2-3; possible D gene TRBD2, 6 bases. Germline V CDR1 and CDR2: KGHDR, SFDVKD. V was pared by 4 bases and J by 1 base, with 11 bases between. This CDR3 contains 15 residues. The CDR3 is CATSDPGEGTDTQYF. The CDR3 nucleotides are TGTGCCACCAGTGACCCGGGAGAGGGCACAGATACGCAGTATTTT.

V and J are TRBV7-6 and TRBJ2-7, with D possibly matching TRBD1 (5 bases). There are 13 residues in the CDR3. Trimming left V 2 bases short and J 4 bases short, with 9 bases between. CDR1 and CDR2 (germline): SGHVS, FNYEAQ. In DNA, the CDR3 is TGTGCCAGCAGCTTACAAGACAGATACGAGCAGTACTTC. This translates into CASSLQDRYEQYF.

The rearrangement joins TRBV27 to TRBJ2-1; D is possibly TRBD2 (6 bases). Trimming shortened V by 3 bases and J by 7 bases, and 10 bases separated the two germline ends. The CDR3 totals 13 residues. Germline CDR1 reads MNHEY; CDR2 reads SMNVEV (reference sequence). The CDR3 loop reads CASSFLARNEQFF. CDR3 bases: TGTGCCAGCAGTTTTCTAGCGAGGAATGAGCAGTTCTTC.

This clonotype has just a few counts. The V and J genes are TRBV6-6 and TRBJ2-3; D unresolved. V was cut by 7 bases and J by 0 bases, with 8 bases left in between. The germline V gene encodes CDR1 MNHNY and CDR2 SVGAGI (reference sequence). This CDR3 comprises 13 residues. The CDR3 here is CASKTPSTDTQYF. CDR3 coding DNA: TGTGCCAGCAAAACACCTAGCACAGATACGCAGTATTTT.

The table lists this clonotype with many counts. This sequence joins TRBV25-1 and TRBJ2-1; perhaps TRBD1 as D (6 bases). The CDR3 is 12 amino acids. Germline V gene data show CDR1 as MGHDK and CDR2 as SYGVNS. Trimming stripped 5 bases from V and 9 bases from J, with 11 bases between. CDR3 protein: CASSPGAGEQFF. Written as DNA, the CDR3 is TGTGCCAGCAGTCCAGGGGCCGGTGAGCAGTTCTTC.

This clonotype was picked up many times. The chain combines TRBV20-1 with TRBJ1-1, with D unclear. Germline CDR1 DFQATT, CDR2 SNEGSKA (reference sequence). CDR3 length: 12 amino acids. The DNA of the CDR3 is TGCAGCGCCAGTAGACAGAACACTGAAGCTTTCTTT. It translates to CSASRQNTEAFF.

The CDR3: CASSPPGTSGYNEQFF. The DNA of the CDR3 is TGTGCCAGCAGCCCCCCTGGGACTAGCGGATACAATGAGCAGTTCTTC. The rearrangement uses TRBV7-8 and TRBJ2-1, with 11 bases that match TRBD2. V dropped 5 bases and J dropped 4; count of bases not matched to a gene: 7. The CDR3 spans 16 residues. CDR1 and CDR2 from the germline V gene are SGHVS and FQNEAQ.

This clonotype was detected many times. This rearrangement joins TRBV20-1 to TRBJ2-3; D call uncertain. CDR3 size: 12 residues. The V and J ends lost 3 bases and 0 bases respectively, with 4 bases between them. CDR1 is DFQATT and CDR2 is SNEGSKA in the germline V gene (reference sequence). CDR3 region: CSASPSTDTQYF. The CDR3 bases are TGCAGTGCTAGTCCCAGCACAGATACGCAGTATTTT.

This clonotype was found a few times. The chain joins TRBV11-1 to TRBJ1-1; 8 bases line up with TRBD1. The CDR3 is 15 residues long. With 5 bases clipped from V and 1 base from J, the junction kept 6 bases outside the gene matches. CDR1 is SGHAT, CDR2 FQDESV, per germline (reference sequence). The DNA for the CDR3 is TGTGCCAGCAGCCCATCAGGACAGGGGAACACTGAAGCTTTCTTT. It is translated as CASSPSGQGNTEAFF.

The chain has TRBV27 and TRBJ2-7; either TRBD1 or TRBD2 may supply D (5 bases each). The CDR3 covers 13 residues. Germline V CDR1 and CDR2: MNHEY, SMNVEV (reference sequence). Between the trimmed V and J ends, which lost 3 bases and 4 bases, there was a span of 10 bases. CDR3 bases: TGTGCCAGCAGTTTGGGGGAGCGGTACGAGCAGTACTTC. Its translation: CASSLGERYEQYF.

This chain joins TRBV28 and TRBJ2-3, with 11 bases fitting TRBD2. The junction had 5 bases not matched to a gene; V was cut back by 8 bases and J by 1 base. This CDR3 has 15 amino acids. Germline V gene lookup returns CDR1 MDHEN and CDR2 SYDVKM. CDR3: CASAPGLAGTDTQYF. CDR3 nucleotides: TGTGCCAGCGCCCCGGGACTAGCGGGCACAGATACGCAGTATTTT.

This clonotype has more than one count but fewer than ten. This chain joins TRBV28 and TRBJ2-5; D gene unclear. From germline, CDR1 is MDHEN and CDR2 SYDVKM. The CDR3 runs to 12 residues. V dropped 6 bases and J dropped 5 bases, with 10 bases sitting between them. For the CDR3, the DNA is TGTGCCAGCAGACCACCAGGCGAGACCCAGTACTTC. Protein sequence: CASRPPGETQYF. Full variable domain (rest looked up from reference TRBV28 and TRBJ2-5): DVKVTQSSRYLVKRTGEKVFLECVQDMDHENMFWYRQDPGLGLRLIYFSYDVKMKEKGDIPEGYSVSREKKERFSLILESASTNQTSMYLCASRPPGETQYFGPGTRLLVL.